This T cell receptor beta chain originates from a study of monozygotic twins with cystic fibrosis. Notes on the study in general: In 13 of 16 pairs, V gene usage was closest to the co-twin's. No link emerged between shared CDR3 counts and age, concordance or severity. Low clonality (median 0.0095) suggested a mostly naive repertoire.

The junction had 8 bases not matched to a gene; V was cut back by 6 bases and J by 4 bases. CDR1 and CDR2 (germline): MGHDK, SYGVNS. This CDR3 is built from 14 residues. Sequencing was performed with immunoSEQ multiplex PCR; in TCRdb, only in-frame clones are kept and a portion is missing. The sample records roughly 14,000 clones, approximately 98% being singletons. To note about this clone: Antigen specificity is unknown.

The chain uses TRBV25-1 and TRBJ1-2, with 7 nucleotides matching TRBD1. This receptor was taken from a girl aged 2 to 10 with cystic fibrosis. What was sequenced was blood. The CDR3 DNA reads TGTGCCAGCAGCAGCAGGGGGTTTGCCTATGGCTACACCTTC. Its protein product is CASSSRGFAYGYTF.